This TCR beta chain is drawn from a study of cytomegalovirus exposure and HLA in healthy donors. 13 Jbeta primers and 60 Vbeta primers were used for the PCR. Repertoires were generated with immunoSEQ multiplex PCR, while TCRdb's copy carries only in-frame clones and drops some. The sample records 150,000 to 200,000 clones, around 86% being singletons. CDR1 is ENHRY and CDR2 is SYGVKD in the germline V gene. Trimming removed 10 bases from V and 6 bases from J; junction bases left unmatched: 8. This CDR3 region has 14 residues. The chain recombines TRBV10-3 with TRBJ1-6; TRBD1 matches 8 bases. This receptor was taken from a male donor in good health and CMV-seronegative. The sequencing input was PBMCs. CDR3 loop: CATHGTGVNSPLHF. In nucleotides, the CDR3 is TGTGCCACCCACGGGACAGGTGTTAATTCACCCCTCCACTTT.